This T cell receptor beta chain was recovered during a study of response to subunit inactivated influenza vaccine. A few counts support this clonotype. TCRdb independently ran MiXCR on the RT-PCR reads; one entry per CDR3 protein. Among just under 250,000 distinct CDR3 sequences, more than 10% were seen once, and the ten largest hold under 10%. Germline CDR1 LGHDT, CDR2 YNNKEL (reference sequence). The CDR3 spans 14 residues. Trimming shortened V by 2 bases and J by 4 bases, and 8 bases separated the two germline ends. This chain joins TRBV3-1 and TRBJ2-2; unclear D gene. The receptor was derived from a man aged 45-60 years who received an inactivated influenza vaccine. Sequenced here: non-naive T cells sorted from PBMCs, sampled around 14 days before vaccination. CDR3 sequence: CASSQLRTTGELFF. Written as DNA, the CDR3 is TGTGCCAGCAGCCAACTTCGGACCACCGGGGAGCTGTTTTTT.